Listed below are T cell receptor beta chains from one sample, sequenced in a study of cytomegalovirus exposure and HLA in healthy donors. Generated by immunoSEQ multiplex PCR, the TCRdb table keeps only in-frame clones and is missing some. The table includes about 75,000 clones, about 79% detected once. Material: PBMCs. These receptor sequences come from an older man in good health and CMV-seropositive. Both conserved end residues are part of each CDR3. A D gene is named only where the DNA matches it firmly. Size tells how often a clone was seen (once, few, many) or the class of an expanded clone, and some rows leave it out.

. 13 TRBJ1-4 . TRBV28 TGTGCCAGCAGTTTATCAGTTAATGAAAAACTGTTTTTT CASSLSVNEKLFF
TRBD1 16 TRBJ1-3 . TRBV5-4 TGTGCCAGCAGCCGCGCCGGGACAGTCTCTGGAAACACCATATATTTT CASSRAGTVSGNTIYF
. 14 TRBJ2-5 . TRBV5-1 TGCGCCAGCAGCTTGGGCCAGGGGTCGGAGACCCAGTACTTC CASSLGQGSETQYF
. 14 TRBJ1-1 . TRBV6-1 TGTGCCAGCAGAGACCTGCAGGGTACTACTGAAGCTTTCTTT CASRDLQGTTEAFF
. 15 TRBJ1-5 few TRBV6-1 TGTGCCAGCAGCCCCTTGGGCAGCCGGGAACAGCCCCAGCATTTT CASSPLGSREQPQHF
. 15 TRBJ2-3 . TRBV10-3 TGTGCCATCAGTGAGTCGACCCAGGGGACAGATACGCAGTATTTT CAISESTQGTDTQYF
. 15 TRBJ2-7 . TRBV11-2 TGTGCCAGCAGCTTAGGACCAGGGGATTCCTACGAGCAGTACTTC CASSLGPGDSYEQYF
TRBD1 17 TRBJ1-5 once TRBV11-3 TGTGCCAGCAGCTTACCGGGGCAGGGGGATAGCAATCAGCCCCAGCATTTT CASSLPGQGDSNQPQHF
TRBD1 14 TRBJ2-7 . TRBV5-4 TGTGCCAGCAGCTTGCGGGACAGGGGCTACGAGCAGTACTTC CASSLRDRGYEQYF
TRBD1 16 TRBJ2-7 . TRBV10-3 TGTGCCATCAACAAGGTCGCGACAGGGGGTTTCTACGAGCAGTACTTC CAINKVATGGFYEQYF
. 16 TRBJ2-1 . TRBV11-3 TGTGCCAGCAGCCCACGGGACTTGGGCTCCTACAATGAGCAGTTCTTC CASSPRDLGSYNEQFF
TRBD1 16 TRBJ2-7 . TRBV19 TGTGCCAGTAGCCTAAAGGCAGGGGGCGATAGATACGAGCAGTACTTC CASSLKAGGDRYEQYF
. 16 TRBJ1-4 . TRBV9 TGTGCCAGCAGCGTAACCGCGGGCCTAGGTAATGAAAAACTGTTTTTT CASSVTAGLGNEKLFF
TRBD1 18 TRBJ2-2 . TRBV4-3 TGCGCCAGCAGCCAAGAGGGCCCCGGGACAGACAACACCGGGGAGCTGTTTTTT CASSQEGPGTDNTGELFF